The source of this T cell receptor beta chain is a study of cytomegalovirus exposure and HLA in healthy donors. In germline, CDR1 is WSHSY, CDR2 SAAADI. Trimming cost V 0 bases and J 3 bases, with 6 bases left between them. The CDR3 has 13 amino acids. In the PCR, 60 Vbeta and 13 Jbeta primers were used. Clones were read by immunoSEQ multiplex PCR, and TCRdb kept only the in-frame ones, dropping some. This table holds about 160,000 clones, roughly 79% found once. The sequence came from a young man in good health and CMV-seropositive. The gene calls are TRBV10-2 and TRBJ2-7, with D possibly TRBD2 on 5 matching bases. The sample comprised PBMCs. The CDR3 nucleotides read TGCGCCAGCAGTGAGTCAGGGAGCTACGAGCAGTACTTC. It codes for CASSESGSYEQYF.